The clone carrying this T cell receptor beta chain was picked up many times. As yet, its antigen is unknown. These data come from a study of early T cells in non-severe SARS-CoV-2 infection. Study-level information: Unsorted whole blood bulk RNA was sequenced, with unpaired chains. Study findings and constraints: There was a bias toward anti-spike CD8 responses in VDJdb matching, which missed private and CD4 specificities.

The CDR3 totals 14 residues. The germline V gene has CDR1 SGHAT and CDR2 FQNNGV. V lost 5 bases and J lost 5; bases outside the gene matches: 7. Individually, cDNA molecules had unique molecular identifiers attached to them. One entry per CDR3 protein, called by TCRdb with MiXCR from the 5' RACE reads. This sample yields tens of thousands of distinct CDR3 sequences, of which 8% to 9% are seen a single time; approximately 15% belongs to the top ten. This TCR was recovered from an adult who was a healthcare worker with PCR-confirmed SARS-CoV-2 infection or an uninfected control (not recorded which). Sequencing used whole blood. The chain uses TRBV11-2 and TRBJ2-5, with 8 bases fitting TRBD1. The CDR3 DNA reads TGTGCCAGCAGCCCCAGGGGGGACAGGGAGACCCAGTACTTC. Residues: CASSPRGDRETQYF.